This T cell receptor (beta chain) was captured in a study of cytomegalovirus exposure and HLA in healthy donors listed by TCRdb under 2017. Concerning the study at large: In an earlier analysis of roughly 500 of the donors, roughly 300 Gb of sequence data and roughly 100 million unique TCR beta sequences from about 190 million T cells were reported. The number of donors typed differed by locus, with about 629-630 for A, B, C, DRB1 and DQB1, roughly 520 for DQA1, 600 to 610 for DPA1, and some 440 for DPB1. A later genetic analysis used genome-wide SNP genotypes for about 65% of the roughly 700 donors, treating that subset as a discovery cohort. The study was designed to test whether signatures of past pathogen exposure could be identified by cataloging public T cell receptors. In addition to the first cohort of several hundred subjects, a separate validation cohort of approximately 110 different subjects was used. In a later analysis, previously published TCR beta repertoires from several hundred donors were re-analyzed and high-resolution HLA genotyping was added so that TCR occurrence patterns could be studied. Rather than drawing on any new phenotypic data, the later analysis identified candidate immune exposures from TCR beta sequences and the way those sequences occurred across donors. The study used immunosequencing to profile the T cell repertoires of about 670 subjects and linked those repertoires to cytomegalovirus serostatus. Of the 300 to 400 genotyped donors, over 65% fell in the genetic ancestry cluster associated with self-reported Caucasian donors. Among roughly 400 genotyped donors of the cohort, an average of approximately 230,000 unique TCR beta nucleotide sequences were sequenced per donor, roughly 20% of them non-productive. Because of strong linkage in the cohort, roughly five DR-DQ haplotypes were treated as single units for association and clustering. HLA typing covered class I and class II loci at four-digit resolution. About 310 gigabases of sequencing data and tens of millions of unique TCR sequences were included in an early release covering roughly 600 HLA-typed donors. An earlier analysis of more than 450 of the donors used high-throughput TCR beta sequencing to judge whether each TCR beta V gene segment behaved as functional or pseudogenic. All discovery cohort repertoires had been generated using a single sequencing platform. High-throughput TCR immunosequencing, statistical association of individual TCRs with disease status, and machine learning were combined to predict cytomegalovirus infection status. Donor age, sex, ethnicity and CMV serostatus were compiled together with the repertoire data.

In total, approximately 690 healthy bone marrow donors made up the cohort. Cohort members were all nominally healthy when sampled, although unrecorded immune exposures were likely present. The donor tested CMV seropositive and was one of the 289 seropositive cohort members. A peripheral blood sample was provided by each donor, and peripheral blood mononuclear cells were used for TCR beta sequencing. Genomic DNA extraction from the blood cell samples was performed with the Qiagen DNeasy Blood Extraction Kit. The CDR3 sequence holds 15 residues, the cysteine and phenylalanine included. Of the read, only the CDR3 DNA is kept; its 45 bases are in frame from base 1. From a lookup of the germline V gene, CDR1 and CDR2 are SGHRS and YFSETQ. V is clipped by 5 bases and J by 0 bases, and the sequence between their germline boundaries is 14 bases long. Comments on this clone: The antigen it recognizes is unknown. The record has no base qualities; no much larger clone is one base away.

General findings and caveats noted by the study authors: In a later analysis, HLA-associated TCR beta chains showed more clonal expansion and lower generation probabilities than non-associated chains that were equally common. In a later genetic analysis, a missense DCLRE1C variant was associated with V-gene and J-gene trimming of TCR beta chains, and the association was replicated in an independent cohort. Compared with the roughly 700-donor mean, donors in an Asian-associated ancestry cluster had fewer N-insertions in productive TCRs, according to a later genetic analysis. In a later analysis, the rate of TCR association differed among HLA loci, with DRB1 alleles having the most associated TCRs and HLA-C alleles having the fewest. In vitro tests confirmed that a few of the cytomegalovirus-associated TCR beta chains recognize cytomegalovirus antigens. Linkage disequilibrium might explain the correlated functional status among segregating V segments, but an unknown experimental factor could not be ruled out. According to a later analysis, most CMV-associated TCR beta chains appeared to be HLA-restricted, and the HLA associations seemed to be driven largely by CMV exposure. The classifier was reported to diagnose cytomegalovirus status with high specificity and sensitivity in both the original and validation cohorts. A cluster of highly shared sequence variants was judged likely to represent a technical artifact of the sequencing pipeline. An earlier analysis of approximately 600 of the donors showed that most TCR beta V segments appeared in productive rearrangements either about 87% or about 30% of the time, which broadly matched IMGT annotations. The earlier analysis of 587 of the donors excluded 15 to 20 rarely observed V segments, including chromosome 9 orphons, because counts were too low. Across donors, most TCR sequences were observed very rarely, whereas some public TCRs were present in many individuals. CMV serostatus was the only immune exposure information available for the cohort. Strong co-occurrence of HLA alleles, especially DR and DQ, made assigning TCR associations to individual alleles difficult. According to the authors, the approach could potentially be generalized to other disease states and immunological phenotypes. In a later analysis, 16,951 TCR beta sequences were associated with specific HLA alleles at a false discovery rate of 0.05. The 87-base-pair reads could not distinguish some IMGT-functional V segments, including TRBV6-2 and TRBV6-3, so those segments were excluded. The presence/absence analyses assumed that sequencing depth was roughly uniform across donors, and that assumption may not be true. A further reported finding was that TCR beta sequences accurately predicted the HLA-A and HLA-B alleles for most subjects in the first cohort. Several of the top co-occurrence clusters appeared to be linked to parvovirus B19, influenza, CMV and Epstein-Barr virus, according to a later analysis. The study gave a list of some 150 TCR beta chains associated with cytomegalovirus. The cohort was sequenced for TCR beta chains only, and without alpha or paired-chain data the features that could be detected were limited. Because HLA typing was unavailable for some donors at each locus, only the typed subset was used in association tests.

Library creation used the immunoSEQ multiplex PCR assay. The multiplex PCR relied on a mix of 60 forward primers for TCR Vbeta segments and 13 reverse primers for TCR Jbeta segments. The CDR3 region of rearranged TCR beta genes was amplified from genomic DNA with a multiplex PCR assay. On the Illumina HiSeq System, the amplified TCR beta libraries were sequenced as 87-base-pair reads. The study's own analysis went as follows. A later analysis tallied roughly 78 million unique TCR beta chains across the 700 or so repertoires, and about 10 million of those chains were shared by two or more donors. Raw reads were error-corrected and collapsed into unique sequences by a nearest-neighbor algorithm in which closely related sequences were merged to remove PCR and sequencing errors. CDR3 sequences were aligned to IMGT reference sequences to assign V, D and J gene segments. Each retained sequence needed at least a six-nucleotide match to both a V gene segment and a J gene segment. Rearrangements were called productive when the CDR3 lacked stop codons and stayed in frame with V and J; all others were non-productive. Following IMGT convention, CDR3 was defined as the stretch from the second conserved V-encoded cysteine to the conserved J-encoded phenylalanine. The earlier analysis of about 530 of the donors excluded any sequence lacking an unambiguous match to a single V gene segment. In an earlier analysis of several hundred of the donors, V segments were called functional above 56.7% productive rearrangements and were called segregating when the between-donor standard deviation exceeded 5%. A statistical classification framework was built to diagnose cytomegalovirus status from the catalog of TCR beta chain sequences. A later analysis assigned V and J genes by comparing TCR nucleotide sequences with IMGT/GENE-DB human TR gene sequences. The TCRdist pipeline was used in a later analysis to assign CDR3 sequences and most-parsimonious VDJ recombination scenarios. In a later analysis, each TCR beta chain was defined by its CDR3 amino acid sequence together with its V-gene family, and reads lacking a unique V-gene family were excluded. A later analysis removed 592 highly shared, low-generation-probability nucleotide sequences to deal with suspected cross-contamination and a sequencing artifact. A later analysis calculated a clonal expansion index for each public chain from normalized within-repertoire ranks of inferred template counts. A later analysis computed generation probabilities with a VDJ recombination model fitted to out-of-frame rearrangements, and checked the results against IGoR. In a later analysis, hypergeometric tests were used to score TCR-TCR, TCR-HLA and TCR-CMV co-occurrence, with a repertoire-size bias correction applied to TCR pairs. A later analysis estimated false discovery rates by permuting HLA or CMV assignments 20 times. A later analysis grouped co-occurring TCRs with DBSCAN, adding TCRdist sequence similarity when clustering within HLA-allele-positive subsets. Repertoires with fewer than 30,000 or more than 120,000 public chains were left out of co-occurrence clustering, as were roughly five repertoires with anomalous nucleotide sharing. TCRdb mirrors the immuneACCESS table, restricted to in-frame sequences. Some clones are absent from its copies; in checked studies, under half trace to an unresolved V gene, and the reason for the others is unknown. The V and J calls and clone size are taken from that table; D and trimming were inferred from the DNA. The sample table holds about 120,000 clones, of which about 74% were seen once. The ten largest make up less than 3% of the sample.

This receptor chain uses TRBV5-1 and TRBJ1-1, with TRBD1 perhaps the D gene, on 5 matching bases. Sequencing was performed on PBMCs. The sequence was obtained from a woman between 35 and 50 years old in good health and CMV-seropositive. The CDR3 is CASSYGGTLNTEAFF. The DNA sequence is as follows: TGCGCCAGCAGTTACGGGGGAACTTTGAACACTGAAGCTTTCTTT.